A selection of T cell receptor beta chains follows, all from one sample in a study of T cells after posttransplantation cyclophosphamide. Sequencing was performed with immunoSEQ multiplex PCR; in TCRdb, only in-frame clones are kept and a portion is missing. In total the sample includes around 24,000 clones, none of them seen once. The sample taken for sequencing was PBMCs. Receptors originate from a woman aged 60 to 75 in good health, CMV-negative, and a related stem cell transplant donor. Each CDR3 is given with its conserved first and last residue. D genes are given only for firm matches. Some rows mark clone size as missing; the rest say once, few, many or name a class of expanded clone.

many,NA,TRBV5-1,TRBJ1-4,TGCGCCAGCAGCCTTCATCGAGGAGGTGAAAAACTGTTTTTT,CASSLHRGGEKLFF
many,NA,TRBV5-1,TRBJ2-2,TGCGCCAGCAGCTTAGACTCGATCACCGGGGAGCTGTTTTTT,CASSLDSITGELFF
many,TRBD1,TRBV11-2,TRBJ2-1,TGTGCCAGCAGCCCCGGACAGGGGAAGGACAATGAGCAGTTCTTC,CASSPGQGKDNEQFF
many,NA,TRBV27,TRBJ2-1,TGTGCCAGCAGTAGGTCAAAGGGGGATGAGCAGTTCTTC,CASSRSKGDEQFF
many,NA,TRBV28,TRBJ1-2,TGTGCCAGCAGTTCGACCTACGGGGTCTATGGCTACACCTTC,CASSSTYGVYGYTF
many,TRBD2,TRBV27,TRBJ2-5,TGTGCCAGCAGTAGGAGCGGGGGGGCGGGGACCCAGTACTTC,CASSRSGGAGTQYF
many,NA,TRBV19,TRBJ2-5,TGTGCCAGTAGTATGAGGAGGGGAGAGACCCAGTACTTC,CASSMRRGETQYF
many,NA,TRBV10-3,TRBJ1-1,TGTGCCATCGCCTTTTCAGTGAACACTGAAGCTTTCTTT,CAIAFSVNTEAFF
many,TRBD1,TRBV5-8,TRBJ1-5,TGTGCCAGCAGCTTGGCCGGGACAGGGGGCTTGTATAGCAATCAGCCCCAGCATTTT,CASSLAGTGGLYSNQPQHF
many,NA,TRBV9,TRBJ1-6,TGTGCCAGCAGCGAGGGCCGGGAGATTTCACCCCTCCACTTT,CASSEGREISPLHF
NA,NA,TRBV7-2,TRBJ2-7,TGTGCCAGCAGCTTAGCACTTGCCTACGAGCAGTACTTC,CASSLALAYEQYF
many,NA,TRBV9,TRBJ2-2,TGTGCCAGCAGCGTACAACAGACGACCGGGGAGCTGTTTTTT,CASSVQQTTGELFF
few,TRBD2,TRBV9,TRBJ2-7,TGTGCCAGCAGCGCGGGACTAGCGTCCTACGAGCAGTACTTC,CASSAGLASYEQYF
many,NA,TRBV19,TRBJ1-5,TGTGCCAGTAGTATCCTGGTCGGAGCTAATCAGCCCCAGCATTTT,CASSILVGANQPQHF
many,TRBD2,TRBV6-6,TRBJ2-5,TGTGCCAGCAGTTCACGCTCCGGGGGGCAAGAGACCCAGTACTTC,CASSSRSGGQETQYF
many,NA,TRBV4-1,TRBJ2-7,TGCGCCAGCAGCCAAGACGAGCGACGCGAGCAGTACTTC,CASSQDERREQYF
many,NA,TRBV19,TRBJ2-5,TGTGCCAGTAGTATAGTAACAGGACTAAACCAAGAGACCCAGTACTTC,CASSIVTGLNQETQYF
many,TRBD2,TRBV9,TRBJ2-1,TGTGCCAGCAGCCCCAGGACTAGCGGGGGTGAGCAGTTCTTC,CASSPRTSGGEQFF
NA,TRBD1,TRBV27,TRBJ2-3,TGTGCCAGCAGTCTCCGGGACAGGGTGGCAGATACGCAGTATTTT,CASSLRDRVADTQYF
many,NA,TRBV5-6,TRBJ1-6,TGTGCCAGCAGCTTGTCGCAGGGCTCTGCTTCACCCCTCCACTTT,CASSLSQGSASPLHF
many,NA,TRBV9,TRBJ2-3,TGTGCCAGCAGCGTAGGACTTACTAGCACAGATACGCAGTATTTT,CASSVGLTSTDTQYF
many,TRBD1,TRBV5-6,TRBJ2-1,TGTGCCAGCAGCTCAACAGGGGGCCGAGGGCAGTTCTTC,CASSSTGGRGQFF
NA,NA,TRBV9,TRBJ2-4,TGTGCCAGCAGCGCAGAGGGCCCGAGGAACATTCAGTACTTC,CASSAEGPRNIQYF
many,NA,TRBV7-3,TRBJ2-2,TGTGCCAGCAGCCCCCAGACAGGGAACACCGGGGAGCTGTTTTTT,CASSPQTGNTGELFF
many,NA,TRBV19,TRBJ2-2,TGTGCCACCCTGGACAGAGGGAACACCGGGGAGCTGTTTTTT,CATLDRGNTGELFF
many,NA,TRBV6-5,TRBJ2-7,TGTGCCAGCAGGGTATCTAGCGTGAGCTCCTACGAGCAGTACTTC,CASRVSSVSSYEQYF
many,NA,TRBV6-6,TRBJ1-6,TGTGCCAGCAGTTACGAGGGGACTAAAAATTCACCCCTCCACTTT,CASSYEGTKNSPLHF
many,NA,TRBV21-1,TRBJ1-5,TGTGCCAGCAGCAAAGTAGAAGACAGGGCTCCCAATCAGCCCCAGCATTTT,CASSKVEDRAPNQPQHF
many,TRBD1,TRBV28,TRBJ1-6,TGTGCCAGCAGTTTGACGACAGGGGGGAATTCACCCCTCCACTTT,CASSLTTGGNSPLHF
many,TRBD1,TRBV11-2,TRBJ2-7,TGTGCCAGCAGCTTAAGAGCAGGGGGCTCTTACGAGCAGTACTTC,CASSLRAGGSYEQYF
many,TRBD1,TRBV18,TRBJ1-5,TGTGCCAGCTCACCACCCCTCCGCGCTTCGGGACAGGAATGCAATCAGCCCCAGCATTTT,CASSPPLRASGQECNQPQHF